Sequencing of this TCR beta chain was carried out in a study of blood T cell repertoires in COVID-19. The assay was immunoSEQ multiplex PCR, and TCRdb's table has in-frame clones only and misses some. The sample consists of approximately 130,000 clones, approximately 84% of them appearing once. CDR1 is SGHTA and CDR2 is FQGNSA in the germline V gene. The CDR3 has 15 residues. V was clipped by 1 base and J by 0 bases, with 9 bases between them. Sequenced input: peripheral blood. The receptor was derived from a human donor in a cohort sampled during active COVID-19. The V call is TRBV7-2, the J call TRBJ2-5; weak D call: TRBD2 (6 bases). CDR3 DNA sequence: TGTGCCAGCAGCTTAGGGGCGGGGTACCAAGAGACCCAGTACTTC. Translating it yields CASSLGAGYQETQYF.